The sequence of this T cell receptor (beta chain) was determined in a study of CD8+ T cells in alopecia areata. Study in general: Disease severity was quantified as SALT score of affected scalp area.

The study's findings and limits: It was observed that many expanded lesional clones persisted in scalp and blood during tofacitinib. Expanded CD8+ clones among the top 100, and scalp clonality, were significantly decreased by tofacitinib.

Concerning this clone itself: Antigen unknown.

Extracted RNA was reverse transcribed into cDNA, the sequencing template. The assay was immunoSEQ multiplex PCR, and TCRdb's table has in-frame clones only and misses some. The table includes 190,000 or so clones, 55% to 70% detected once. As to treatment: oral pan-JAK inhibitor, 5-10 mg twice daily. Sorting from PBMCs produced CD4+ and CD8+ T cells. This CDR3 is built from 13 residues. V was shortened by 0 bases and J by 7 bases, with 9 bases between the two germline ends. Sample: CD4+ T cells sorted from blood, taken at week 24, from a patient treated with tofacitinib. The V gene is TRBV23-1, the J gene TRBJ2-5; D may be TRBD2 (5 bases). TRBV23-1 is an open reading frame whose function is uncertain. The TCR sequence derives from a human donor with alopecia areata. The CDR3 DNA follows: TGCGCCAGCAGTCAATCGGTAGGGAGGACCCAGTACTTC. It specifies CASSQSVGRTQYF.